This section outlines one T cell receptor beta chain sequence together with its context. The source of the sample is a study of cytomegalovirus exposure and HLA in healthy donors. CDR1 SEHNR and CDR2 FQNEAQ come from the germline V gene (reference sequence). The CDR3 sequence is 12 residues long. The V end was cut by 4 bases, the J end by 5 bases, with 8 bases between. The PCR ran on 60 Vbeta and 13 Jbeta primers. Sequenced by immunoSEQ multiplex PCR; TCRdb stores in-frame clones only, minus some. Among 210,000 or so clones listed, about 88% were seen once. The receptor was isolated from a girl between 2 and 10 years old in good health and CMV-seronegative. This chain joins TRBV7-9 and TRBJ1-2; possibly TRBD1 for D (5 bases). Sequences were obtained from PBMCs. The CDR3 protein is CASSWGGYGYTF. CDR3 DNA sequence: TGTGCCAGCAGCTGGGGGGGTTATGGCTACACCTTC.